This TCR beta chain was captured by sequencing in a study of graft-versus-host responses after intestinal transplantation. Study-wide background: Transplant recipients had multivisceral, liver-intestinal, or isolated intestinal grafts. Anti-thymocyte globulin was used for induction in all recipients, who then took tacrolimus and steroids for approximately three years. Study-wide results and limits: Levels of circulating GvH clones at their peak were associated with early post-transplant HvG declines. The recipient marrow held GvH clones, and some of them showed up first in ileum or blood.

Clones were sequenced by immunoSEQ multiplex PCR, and TCRdb holds only the in-frame ones, with some missing. The sample comprises tens of thousands of clones, about 80% of which are singletons, and around 20% rests with the top ten. On this clone itself: Antigen unknown.

The sample in question was unstimulated CD8+ T cells sorted from spleen or lymph node cells, obtained before intestinal transplant. The sequence came from a human donor who received an intestinal transplant.

CDR3 region: CASSLASGGVQETQYF. CDR3 DNA: TGTGCCAGCAGCTTGGCAAGCGGGGGGGTTCAAGAGACCCAGTACTTC. The chain uses TRBV5-6 and TRBJ2-5; 10 nucleotides match TRBD2. Germline trimming cut 0 bases from V and 2 bases from J; bases unmatched to any gene: 4. Germline-derived CDR1 and CDR2 are SGHDT and YYEEEE. The CDR3 covers 16 residues.